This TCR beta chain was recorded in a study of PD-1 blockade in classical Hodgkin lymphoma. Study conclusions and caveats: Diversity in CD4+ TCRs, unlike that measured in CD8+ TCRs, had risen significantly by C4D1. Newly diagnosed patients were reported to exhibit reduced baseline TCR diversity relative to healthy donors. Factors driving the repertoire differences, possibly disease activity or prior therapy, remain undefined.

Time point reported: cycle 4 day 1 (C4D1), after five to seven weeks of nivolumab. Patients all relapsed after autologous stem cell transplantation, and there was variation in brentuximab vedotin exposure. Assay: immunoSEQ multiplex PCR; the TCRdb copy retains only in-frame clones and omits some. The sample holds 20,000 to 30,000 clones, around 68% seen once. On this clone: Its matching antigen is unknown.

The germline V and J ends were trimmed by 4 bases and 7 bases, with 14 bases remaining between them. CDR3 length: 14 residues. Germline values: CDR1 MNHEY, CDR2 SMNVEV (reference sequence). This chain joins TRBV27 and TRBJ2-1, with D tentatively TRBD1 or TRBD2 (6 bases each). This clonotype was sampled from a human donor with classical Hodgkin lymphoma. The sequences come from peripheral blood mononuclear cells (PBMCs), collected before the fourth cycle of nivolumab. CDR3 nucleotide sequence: TGTGCCAGCAGTTCCCCCCTAGGGGGGAATGAGCAGTTCTTC. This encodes CASSSPLGGNEQFF.